This record concerns one T cell receptor (beta chain) sequence. Sequencing used immunoSEQ multiplex PCR; TCRdb keeps in-frame clones, though not all of them. The sample shows more than 60,000 clones, about 89% of them seen only once. These data are taken from a study of cytomegalovirus exposure and HLA in healthy donors. The germline V gene has CDR1 MNHEY and CDR2 SMNVEV (reference sequence). V was clipped by 6 bases and J by 1 base, with 6 bases between them. The CDR3 covers 12 residues. This sequence joins TRBV27 and TRBJ1-2; D call uncertain. Input material: PBMCs. This TCR derives from a woman under 30 in good health and CMV-seronegative. The DNA of the CDR3 is TGTGCCAGCAGACAGAATAACTATGGCTACACCTTC. Translating it yields CASRQNNYGYTF.